These T cell receptor beta chains were read from a single sample in a study of T cell responses to AZD1222 COVID-19 vaccine. TCRdb's copy holds only in-frame clones and misses some; the assay was immunoSEQ multiplex PCR. The sample lists 90,000 to 120,000 clones, about 90% occurring once. The sample in question was peripheral blood, obtained on day 0 of AZD1222 vaccination. These receptor sequences come from an adult in good health. CDR3s include the opening cysteine and the closing phenylalanine or tryptophan. Each record gives: V gene, J gene, clone size, D gene, CDR3 DNA, CDR3 protein. D genes are given only for firm matches. The listing skips clone size in some rows; elsewhere it reads once, few, many or a size class.

TRBV11-3,TRBJ2-3,.,.,TGTGCCAGCAGCTTACAGGGGGGAGATACGCAGTATTTT,CASSLQGGDTQYF
TRBV2,TRBJ2-2,.,.,TGTGCCAGCACCCTCGGGACATACGCGAACACCGGGGAGCTGTTTTTT,CASTLGTYANTGELFF
TRBV6-2/TRBV6-3,TRBJ2-3,.,TRBD2,TGTGCCAGCAGTTACTCCCTAGCGGGTGCTAGCACAGATACGCAGTATTTT,CASSYSLAGASTDTQYF
TRBV5-4,TRBJ2-7,.,.,TGTGCCAGCAGCCCGGACCCGGGGCGACAAAACTACGAGCAGTACTTC,CASSPDPGRQNYEQYF
TRBV19,TRBJ1-1,.,.,TGTGCCACACGGGGGGGTCGGGGTACTGAAGCTTTCTTT,CATRGGRGTEAFF
TRBV7-2,TRBJ1-3,.,.,TGTGCCAGCAGGGGGGCGCCTGGAAACACCATATATTTT,CASRGAPGNTIYF
TRBV3-1/TRBV3-2,TRBJ1-5,once,.,TGTGCCAGCAGCCAAGATACCGCAGGGCAGCCCCAGCATTTT,CASSQDTAGQPQHF
TRBV11-3,TRBJ1-5,.,.,TGTGCCAGCAACTCCGGGGAAGGGGATCAGCCCCAGCATTTT,CASNSGEGDQPQHF
TRBV6-2/TRBV6-3,TRBJ2-2,few,.,TGTGCCAGCAGTTACTCACCAAGCACCGGGGAGCTGTTTTTT,CASSYSPSTGELFF
TRBV5-6,TRBJ1-5,few,.,TGTGCCAGCAGCTTGGCCGATCAGCCCCAGCATTTT,CASSLADQPQHF
TRBV4-1,TRBJ2-7,.,.,TGCGCCAGCAGCCAAGATCTCGGATCCTACGAGCAGTACTTC,CASSQDLGSYEQYF
TRBV5-6,TRBJ1-5,once,.,TGTGCCAGCAGCCAATACAAGGATAGCAATCAGCCCCAGCATTTT,CASSQYKDSNQPQHF
TRBV18,TRBJ2-1,.,.,TGTGCCAGCTCAGAAAACAGGGTAGGGACGGGCAATGAGCAGTTCTTC,CASSENRVGTGNEQFF
TRBV5-1,TRBJ2-7,.,TRBD1,TGCGCCAGCAGCTTGGAGTTGGGACAGGGATACGAGCAGTACTTC,CASSLELGQGYEQYF
TRBV4-1,TRBJ1-4,.,.,TGCGCCAGCAGCCAAGATCGACGGAGTGAAAAACTGTTTTTT,CASSQDRRSEKLFF
TRBV18,TRBJ2-6,.,.,TGTGCCAGCTCAACTAGCTGGACTGGGGCCAACGTCCTGACTTTC,CASSTSWTGANVLTF
TRBV6-5,TRBJ1-2,.,.,TGTGCCAGCAGACCTGACGGGGACTATGGCTACACCTTC,CASRPDGDYGYTF